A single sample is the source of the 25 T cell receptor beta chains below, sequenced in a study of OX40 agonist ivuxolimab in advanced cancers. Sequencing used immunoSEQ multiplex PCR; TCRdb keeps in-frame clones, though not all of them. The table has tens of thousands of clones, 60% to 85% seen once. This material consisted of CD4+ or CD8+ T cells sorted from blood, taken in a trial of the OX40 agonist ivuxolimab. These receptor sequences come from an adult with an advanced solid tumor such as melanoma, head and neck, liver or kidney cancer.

The CDR3 DNA reads TGTGCCAGCAGCGTAGGAGGGGGTGGACCTCTAGATACGCAGTATTTT. This encodes CASSVGGGGPLDTQYF. This chain links TRBV9 with TRBJ2-3; D is possibly TRBD1 (6 bases). V lost 0 bases and J 5 bases, leaving 16 bases between the germline ends. The CDR3 consists of 16 residues. Germline V gene data show CDR1 as SGDLS and CDR2 as YYNGEE.

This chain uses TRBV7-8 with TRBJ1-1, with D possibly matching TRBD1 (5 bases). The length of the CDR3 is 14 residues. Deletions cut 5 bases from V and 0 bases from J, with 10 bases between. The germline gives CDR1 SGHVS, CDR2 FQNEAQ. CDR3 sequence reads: CASSTTEMNTEAFF. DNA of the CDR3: TGTGCCAGCAGCACGACAGAAATGAACACTGAAGCTTTCTTT.

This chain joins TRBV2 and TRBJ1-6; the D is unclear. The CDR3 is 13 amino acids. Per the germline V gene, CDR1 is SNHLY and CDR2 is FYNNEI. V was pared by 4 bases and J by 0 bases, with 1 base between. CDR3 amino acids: CASSGSYNSPLHF. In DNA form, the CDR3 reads TGTGCCAGCAGTGGCTCCTATAATTCACCCCTCCACTTT.

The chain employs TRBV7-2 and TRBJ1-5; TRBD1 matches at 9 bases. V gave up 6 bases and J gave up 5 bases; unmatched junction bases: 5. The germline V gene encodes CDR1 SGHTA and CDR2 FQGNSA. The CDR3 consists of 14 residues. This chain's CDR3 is CASSTGGSHQPQHF. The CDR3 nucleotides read TGTGCCAGCAGTACAGGGGGCTCTCATCAGCCCCAGCATTTT.

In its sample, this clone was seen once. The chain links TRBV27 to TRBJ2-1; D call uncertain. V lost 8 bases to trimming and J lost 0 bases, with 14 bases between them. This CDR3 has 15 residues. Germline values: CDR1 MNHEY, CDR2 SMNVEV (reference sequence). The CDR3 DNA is TGTGCCAGCGCCTATAGGTGGAGCTCCTACAATGAGCAGTTCTTC. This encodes CASAYRWSSYNEQFF.

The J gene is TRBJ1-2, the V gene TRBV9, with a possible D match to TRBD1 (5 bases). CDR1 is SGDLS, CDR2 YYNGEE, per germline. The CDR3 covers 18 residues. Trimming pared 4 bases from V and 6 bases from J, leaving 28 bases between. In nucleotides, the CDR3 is TGTGCCAGCAGCTTAGATCTGGTAAGGGTAGGGGAGTTTGATGGCTACACCTTC. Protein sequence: CASSLDLVRVGEFDGYTF. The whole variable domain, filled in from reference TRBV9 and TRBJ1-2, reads DSGVTQTPKHLITATGQRVTLRCSPRSGDLSVYWYQQSLDQGLQFLIQYYNGEERAKGNILERFSAQQFPDLHSELNLSSLELGDSALYFCASSLDLVRVGEFDGYTFGSGTRLTVV.

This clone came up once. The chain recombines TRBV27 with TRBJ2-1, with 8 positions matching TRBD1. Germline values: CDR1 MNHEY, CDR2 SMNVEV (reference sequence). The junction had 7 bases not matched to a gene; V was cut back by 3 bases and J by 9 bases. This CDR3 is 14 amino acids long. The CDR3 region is CASSLPRGLGEQFF. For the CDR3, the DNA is TGTGCCAGCAGTTTGCCCAGGGGGCTCGGTGAGCAGTTCTTC.

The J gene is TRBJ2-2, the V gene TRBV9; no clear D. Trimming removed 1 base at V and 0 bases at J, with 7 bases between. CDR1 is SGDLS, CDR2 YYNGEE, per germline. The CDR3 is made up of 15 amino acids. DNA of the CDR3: TGTGCCAGCAGCGTATTTACGTCGAACACCGGGGAGCTGTTTTTT. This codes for CASSVFTSNTGELFF. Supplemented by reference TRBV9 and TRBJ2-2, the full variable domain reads DSGVTQTPKHLITATGQRVTLRCSPRSGDLSVYWYQQSLDQGLQFLIQYYNGEERAKGNILERFSAQQFPDLHSELNLSSLELGDSALYFCASSVFTSNTGELFFGEGSRLTVL.

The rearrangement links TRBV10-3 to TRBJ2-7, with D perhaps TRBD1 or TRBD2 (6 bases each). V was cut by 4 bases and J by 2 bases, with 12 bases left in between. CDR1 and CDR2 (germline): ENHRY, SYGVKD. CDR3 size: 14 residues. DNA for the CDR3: TGTGCCATCAGTGGCGGGACATATACCTACGAGCAGTACTTC. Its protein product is CAISGGTYTYEQYF.

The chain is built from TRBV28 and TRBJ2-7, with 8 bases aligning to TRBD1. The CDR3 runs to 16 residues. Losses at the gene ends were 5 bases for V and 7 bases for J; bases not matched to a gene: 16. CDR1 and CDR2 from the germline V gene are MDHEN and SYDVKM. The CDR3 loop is CASSRERTGLAREQYF. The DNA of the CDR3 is TGTGCCAGCAGTCGAGAGAGGACAGGGCTGGCTCGGGAGCAGTACTTC.

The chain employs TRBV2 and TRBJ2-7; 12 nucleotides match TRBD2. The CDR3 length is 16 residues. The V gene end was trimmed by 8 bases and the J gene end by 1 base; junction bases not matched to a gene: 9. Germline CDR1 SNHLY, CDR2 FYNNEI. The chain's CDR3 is CASRLAGVFTSYEQYF. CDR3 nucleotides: TGTGCCAGCCGACTAGCGGGAGTGTTCACGTCCTACGAGCAGTACTTC.

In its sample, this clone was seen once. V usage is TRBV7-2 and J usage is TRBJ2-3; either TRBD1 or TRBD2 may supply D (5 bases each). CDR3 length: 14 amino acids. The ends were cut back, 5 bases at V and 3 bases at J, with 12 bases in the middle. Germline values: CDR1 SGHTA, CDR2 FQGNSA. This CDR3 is CASSHDGATDTQYF. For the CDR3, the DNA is TGTGCCAGCAGCCATGACGGGGCAACAGATACGCAGTATTTT.

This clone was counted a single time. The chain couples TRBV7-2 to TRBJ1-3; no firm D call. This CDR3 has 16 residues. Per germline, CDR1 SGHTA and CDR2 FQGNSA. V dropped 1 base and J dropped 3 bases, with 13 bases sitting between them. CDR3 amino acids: CASSLGPGPGGNTIYF. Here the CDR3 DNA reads TGTGCCAGCAGCTTAGGGCCAGGACCGGGTGGAAACACCATATATTTT.

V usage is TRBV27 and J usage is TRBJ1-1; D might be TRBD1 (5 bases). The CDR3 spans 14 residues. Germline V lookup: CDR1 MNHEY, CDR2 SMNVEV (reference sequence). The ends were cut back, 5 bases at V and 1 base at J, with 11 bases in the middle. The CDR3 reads CASSPGFGNTEAFF. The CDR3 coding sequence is TGTGCCAGCAGTCCAGGGTTCGGGAACACTGAAGCTTTCTTT.

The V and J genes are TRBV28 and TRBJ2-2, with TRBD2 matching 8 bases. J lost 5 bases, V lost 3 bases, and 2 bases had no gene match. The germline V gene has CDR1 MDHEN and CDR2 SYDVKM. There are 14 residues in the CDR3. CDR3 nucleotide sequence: TGTGCCAGCAGTTTGCCTAGCGGGACCGGGGAGCTGTTTTTT. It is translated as CASSLPSGTGELFF.

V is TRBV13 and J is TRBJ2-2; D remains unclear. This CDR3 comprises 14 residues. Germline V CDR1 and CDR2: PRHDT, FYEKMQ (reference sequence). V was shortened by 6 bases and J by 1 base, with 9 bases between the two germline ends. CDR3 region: CASSPYMNTGELFF. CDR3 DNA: TGTGCCAGCAGTCCTTACATGAACACCGGGGAGCTGTTTTTT.

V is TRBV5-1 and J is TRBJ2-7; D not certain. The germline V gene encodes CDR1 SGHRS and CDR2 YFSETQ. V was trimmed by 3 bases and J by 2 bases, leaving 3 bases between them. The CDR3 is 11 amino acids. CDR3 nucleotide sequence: TGCGCCAGCAGCTCAACCTACGAGCAGTACTTC. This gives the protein CASSSTYEQYF.

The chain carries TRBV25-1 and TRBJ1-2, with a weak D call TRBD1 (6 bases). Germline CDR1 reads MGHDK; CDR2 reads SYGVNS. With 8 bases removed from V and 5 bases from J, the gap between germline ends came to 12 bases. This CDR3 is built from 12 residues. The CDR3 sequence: CASATGLYGYTF. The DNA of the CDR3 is TGTGCCAGCGCTACAGGGCTTTATGGCTACACCTTC.

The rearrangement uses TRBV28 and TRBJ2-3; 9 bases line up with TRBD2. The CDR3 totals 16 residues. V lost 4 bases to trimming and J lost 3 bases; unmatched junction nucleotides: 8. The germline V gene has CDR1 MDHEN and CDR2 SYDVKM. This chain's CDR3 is CASSSWREGWTDTQYF. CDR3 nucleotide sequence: TGTGCCAGCAGTTCGTGGCGGGAGGGATGGACAGATACGCAGTATTTT.

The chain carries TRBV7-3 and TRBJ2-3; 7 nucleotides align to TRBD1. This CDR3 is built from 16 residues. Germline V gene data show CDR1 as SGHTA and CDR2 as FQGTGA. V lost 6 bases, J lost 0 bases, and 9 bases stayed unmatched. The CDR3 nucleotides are TGTGCCAGCAGAACTCCCGGGACAGAGAGCACAGATACGCAGTATTTT. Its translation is CASRTPGTESTDTQYF.

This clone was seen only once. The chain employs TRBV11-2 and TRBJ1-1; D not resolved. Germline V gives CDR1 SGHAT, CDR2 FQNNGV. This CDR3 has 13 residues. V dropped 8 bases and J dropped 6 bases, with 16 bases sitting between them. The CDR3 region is CASHDPRISEAFF. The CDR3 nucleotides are TGTGCCAGCCACGACCCCCGAATCTCTGAAGCTTTCTTT.

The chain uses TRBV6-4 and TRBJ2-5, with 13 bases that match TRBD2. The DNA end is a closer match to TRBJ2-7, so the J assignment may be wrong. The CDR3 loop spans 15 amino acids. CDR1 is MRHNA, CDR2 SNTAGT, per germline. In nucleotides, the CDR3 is TGTGCCAGCACCGGGACTAGCGGGAAGGTTAACGAGCAGTACTTC. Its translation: CASTGTSGKVNEQYF.

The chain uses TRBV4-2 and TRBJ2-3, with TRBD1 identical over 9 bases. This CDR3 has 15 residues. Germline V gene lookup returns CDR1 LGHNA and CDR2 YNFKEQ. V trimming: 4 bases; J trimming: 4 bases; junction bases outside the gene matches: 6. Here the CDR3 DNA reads TGTGCCAGCAGCCTGGGACAGGGCTCCGCAGATACGCAGTATTTT. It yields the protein CASSLGQGSADTQYF.

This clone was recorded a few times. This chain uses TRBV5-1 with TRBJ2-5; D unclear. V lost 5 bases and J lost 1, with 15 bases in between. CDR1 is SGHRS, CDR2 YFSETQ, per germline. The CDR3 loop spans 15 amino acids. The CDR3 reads CASRDGVRIQETQYF. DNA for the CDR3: TGCGCCAGCAGGGATGGTGTCCGAATCCAAGAGACCCAGTACTTC. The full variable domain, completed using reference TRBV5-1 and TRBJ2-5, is KAGVTQTPRYLIKTRGQQVTLSCSPISGHRSVSWYQQTPGQGLQFLFEYFSETQRNKGNFPGRFSGRQFSNSRSEMNVSTLELGDSALYLCASRDGVRIQETQYFGPGTRLLVL.

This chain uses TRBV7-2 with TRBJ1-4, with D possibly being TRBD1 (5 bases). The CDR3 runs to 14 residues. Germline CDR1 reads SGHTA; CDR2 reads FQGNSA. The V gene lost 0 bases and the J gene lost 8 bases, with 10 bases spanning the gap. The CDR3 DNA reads TGTGCCAGCAGCTTAGCCAGGGTCGGCGAAAAACTGTTTTTT. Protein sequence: CASSLARVGEKLFF. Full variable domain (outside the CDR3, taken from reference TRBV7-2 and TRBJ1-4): GAGVSQSPSNKVTEKGKDVELRCDPISGHTALYWYRQSLGQGLEFLIYFQGNSAPDKSGLPSDRFSAERTGGSVSTLTIQRTQQEDSAVYLCASSLARVGEKLFFGSGTQLSVL.